The following is a T cell receptor (beta chain) sequence with its context. Its antigen remains unknown. A marrow graft followed busulfan-fludarabine conditioning, with cyclophosphamide on days +3 and +4. These data come from a study of T cells after posttransplantation cyclophosphamide. Study-wide results and limits: Later post-transplant blood repertoires were often dominated by donor CD8+ memory clones.

The assay was immunoSEQ multiplex PCR, and TCRdb's table has in-frame clones only and misses some. The sample consists of approximately 22,000 clones, roughly nine tenths of them appearing once. Germline trimming cut 2 bases from V and 8 bases from J; bases unmatched to any gene: 9. CDR3 length: 16 amino acids. Germline CDR1 MNHNY, CDR2 SVGAGI (reference sequence). Sample: PBMCs, taken after allogeneic stem cell transplant with posttransplant cyclophosphamide. This rearrangement joins TRBV6-6 to TRBJ2-1, with TRBD2 matching over 10 bases. The sequence was collected from a female patient between 30 and 45 years old who received an allogeneic stem cell transplant from an unrelated donor, was CMV-positive, and had no GVHD. These T cells may partly come from the graft donor. The chain's CDR3 is CASSYMQRGGRDEQFF. The CDR3 DNA sequence: TGTGCCAGCAGTTACATGCAGCGGGGGGGCCGAGATGAGCAGTTCTTC.